What follows are 29 T cell receptor beta chains derived from one specimen sequenced in a study of response to subunit inactivated influenza vaccine. Each CDR3 protein gets one entry after TCRdb re-called the RT-PCR reads with MiXCR. This table holds around 180,000 distinct CDR3 sequences, approximately 8.7% found once. Specimen: non-naive T cells sorted from PBMCs, collected on the day of vaccination. These receptors all stem from a man aged 50 to 60 who received an inactivated influenza vaccine.

The rearrangement uses TRBV12-3 or TRBV12-4 and TRBJ2-6, with D unclear. The V gene lost 7 bases and the J gene lost 0 bases, with 13 bases spanning the gap. CDR3 size: 16 residues. In nucleotides, the CDR3 is TGTGCCAGCACCCCCCGAGCGCCCTCTGGGGCCAACGTCCTGACTTTC. Protein: CASTPRAPSGANVLTF.

This rearrangement joins TRBV7-3 to TRBJ2-5; D is perhaps TRBD1 or TRBD2 (5 bases each). The CDR3 consists of 13 residues. Germline CDR1 reads SGHTA; CDR2 reads FQGTGA. The V end was cut by 5 bases, the J end by 5 bases, with 12 bases between. The CDR3 region is CASSAGRDETQYF. Here the CDR3 DNA reads TGTGCCAGCAGCGCCGGACGGGACGAGACCCAGTACTTC.

There are many counts of this clonotype. V is TRBV28 and J is TRBJ2-2, with D unclear. The CDR3 totals 15 residues. V dropped 5 bases and J dropped 1 base, with 11 bases sitting between them. Germline assignment: CDR1 MDHEN and CDR2 SYDVKM. The CDR3 region is CASSINTGNTGELFF. The CDR3 DNA sequence: TGTGCCAGCAGTATAAACACGGGGAACACCGGGGAGCTGTTTTTT.

This clonotype was counted a few times. The rearrangement joins TRBV20-1 to TRBJ1-2; D remains unclear. Germline CDR1 DFQATT, CDR2 SNEGSKA (reference sequence). With 3 bases removed from V and 5 bases from J, the gap between germline ends came to 13 bases. The CDR3 consists of 13 residues. The CDR3, as DNA: TGCAGTGCTAGGGAAGGGCTGCCTTATGGCTACACCTTC. This encodes CSAREGLPYGYTF.

This clonotype was observed many times. In DNA form, the CDR3 reads TGTGCCAGCAGCCAGGACAGTTATCAGCCCCAGCATTTT. Its protein product is CASSQDSYQPQHF. V and J are TRBV3-1 and TRBJ1-5; tentatively, D is TRBD1 (6 bases). There are 13 residues in the CDR3. Trimming left V 3 bases short and J 5 bases short, with 8 bases between. Germline values: CDR1 LGHDT, CDR2 YNNKEL (reference sequence).

Only a few counts were recorded for this clonotype. The chain links TRBV10-3 to TRBJ2-3, with TRBD2 matching 14 bases. The CDR3 loop spans 14 amino acids. CDR1 and CDR2 (germline): ENHRY, SYGVKD. Losses at the gene ends were 10 bases for V and 6 bases for J; bases not matched to a gene: 6. In DNA form, the CDR3 reads TGTGCCACCCGGACTAGCGGGGGGTCGGATACGCAGTATTTT. The encoded protein is CATRTSGGSDTQYF.

The J gene is TRBJ1-2, the V gene TRBV5-6; the D gene is possibly TRBD1 (6 bases). Germline V gene lookup returns CDR1 SGHDT and CDR2 YYEEEE. CDR3 length: 12 residues. Trimming took off 4 bases at V and 7 bases at J, with 11 bases between the two ends. This CDR3 is CASSPMTGGYTF. The CDR3 nucleotides are TGTGCCAGCAGCCCGATGACAGGTGGCTACACCTTC.

In this sample, this clonotype turned up many times. This sequence joins TRBV7-9 and TRBJ2-1; TRBD2 aligns across 9 bases. The CDR3 spans 16 residues. V dropped 5 bases and J dropped 3; count of bases not matched to a gene: 8. The germline gives CDR1 SEHNR, CDR2 FQNEAQ (reference sequence). The CDR3 DNA follows: TGTGCCAGCAGCGCGCCGGGACTAGCAATCTACAATGAGCAGTTCTTC. Translated, it gives CASSAPGLAIYNEQFF.

The chain employs TRBV10-2 and TRBJ2-2, with D possibly matching TRBD1 (6 bases). Germline CDR1 is WSHSY and CDR2 is SAAADI. Trimming cost V 5 bases and J 3 bases, with 10 bases left between them. The CDR3 loop spans 14 amino acids. The CDR3 region is CASSSGVDTGELFF. In DNA, the CDR3 is TGCGCCAGCAGTTCAGGGGTTGACACCGGGGAGCTGTTTTTT.

V usage is TRBV6-5 and J usage is TRBJ2-3; 11 bases line up with TRBD2. V dropped 0 bases and J dropped 3; count of bases not matched to a gene: 5. Germline lookup yields CDR1 MNHEY and CDR2 SVGAGI. The CDR3 consists of 17 residues. The CDR3 is CASSYSGVAGGTDTQYF. The CDR3 nucleotides are TGTGCCAGCAGTTACTCAGGGGTAGCGGGAGGGACAGATACGCAGTATTTT.

The chain carries TRBV6-2 or TRBV6-3 and TRBJ1-1; D is perhaps TRBD1 (6 bases). The germline V gene encodes CDR1 MNHEY and CDR2 SVGEGT. The CDR3 is 14 residues long. Trimming took 6 bases from V and 4 from J, leaving 15 bases between them. In DNA form, the CDR3 reads TGTGCCAGCAGGCCCGGTGGGGGGCCCACTGAAGCTTTCTTT. Translated: CASRPGGGPTEAFF.

The chain is built from TRBV5-6 and TRBJ2-2; 7 nucleotides agree with TRBD1. V dropped 2 bases and J dropped 2; count of bases not matched to a gene: 12. The germline V gene encodes CDR1 SGHDT and CDR2 YYEEEE. This CDR3 comprises 18 residues. The CDR3 region is CASSFNRGLSFNTGELFF. The CDR3 DNA reads as TGTGCCAGCAGCTTTAACAGGGGCTTGTCCTTTAACACCGGGGAGCTGTTTTTT.

This clonotype showed up just a few times. The chain is built from TRBV14 and TRBJ1-2; D is possibly TRBD1 (6 bases). The CDR3 loop spans 13 amino acids. Between the trimmed V and J ends, which lost 4 bases and 2 bases, there was a span of 8 bases. CDR1 and CDR2 (germline): SGHDN, FVKESK. In DNA, the CDR3 is TGTGCCAGCAGCCCCGGGACAAACTATGGCTACACCTTC. It codes for CASSPGTNYGYTF.

This clonotype was detected a few times. This chain uses TRBV12-3 or TRBV12-4 with TRBJ2-1, with 9 bases fitting TRBD1. Unmatched junction bases numbered 13, after V lost 7 bases and J lost 12 bases. This CDR3 contains 14 residues. CDR3 nucleotides: TGTGCCAGCACCCAAGGGGACAGGGTGTTCGGGCAGTTCTTC. Translating gives CASTQGDRVFGQFF.

At least ten counts were recorded for this clonotype. The rearrangement links TRBV10-3 to TRBJ1-2; D might be TRBD1 (5 bases). V lost 10 bases to trimming and J lost 4 bases, with 16 bases between them. The CDR3 has 13 residues. Germline CDR1 is ENHRY and CDR2 is SYGVKD. Here the CDR3 DNA reads TGTGCCAGCTCATGGGACCCCCTCTATGGCTACACCTTC. As protein: CASSWDPLYGYTF.

Only a few counts were recorded for this clonotype. This sequence joins TRBV10-3 and TRBJ2-2; D gene unclear. This CDR3 spans 16 amino acids. Germline V gives CDR1 ENHRY, CDR2 SYGVKD. Trimming shortened V by 3 bases and J by 0 bases, and 11 bases separated the two germline ends. CDR3 sequence reads: CAISERIVPNTGELFF. CDR3 in DNA: TGTGCCATCAGTGAACGGATTGTGCCGAACACCGGGGAGCTGTTTTTT.

A note on this clonotype: At one boundary the junction diverges from the germline segment, which might be a read error. This rearrangement joins TRBV2 to TRBJ2-5, with a possible D match to TRBD2 (5 bases). The CDR3 is made up of 14 amino acids. Germline V lookup: CDR1 SNHLY, CDR2 FYNNEI. The CDR3 loop is CASSGPGRGETQHF. The CDR3 coding sequence is TGTGCCAGCAGTGGACCTGGCCGGGGAGAGACCCAGCACTTC.

In its sample, this clonotype was seen many times. The chain employs TRBV20-1 and TRBJ2-5; 8 bases are a match to TRBD2. With V trimmed by 3 bases and J by 5 bases, 8 bases remained unmatched. The CDR3 sequence is 14 residues long. Germline V CDR1 and CDR2: DFQATT, SNEGSKA (reference sequence). CDR3 bases: TGCAGTGCTAGGCCAACTAGCGGCCGGGAGACCCAGTACTTC. It specifies CSARPTSGRETQYF.

The J gene is TRBJ2-2, the V gene TRBV5-1; TRBD2 might be the D (6 bases). The CDR3 length is 13 residues. Per the germline V gene, CDR1 is SGHRS and CDR2 is YFSETQ. Trimming removed 7 bases at V and 3 bases at J, with 10 bases between. The CDR3 spells CASYPGDTGELFF. CDR3 sequence (DNA): TGCGCCAGCTATCCGGGGGACACCGGGGAGCTGTTTTTT. The full variable domain, with the rest looked up from reference TRBV5-1 and TRBJ2-2, is KAGVTQTPRYLIKTRGQQVTLSCSPISGHRSVSWYQQTPGQGLQFLFEYFSETQRNKGNFPGRFSGRQFSNSRSEMNVSTLELGDSALYLCASYPGDTGELFFGEGSRLTVL.

The V gene is TRBV7-8, the J gene TRBJ1-5; 9 nucleotides align to TRBD1. The length of the CDR3 is 15 residues. Germline loops: CDR1 SGHVS, CDR2 FQNEAQ. J was trimmed by 3 bases and V by 6 bases; bases with no gene match: 6. This CDR3 is CASRKGDRDNQPQHF. The DNA of the CDR3 is TGTGCCAGCAGAAAGGGGGACAGGGACAATCAGCCCCAGCATTTT.

V is TRBV7-9 and J is TRBJ1-2; possible D gene TRBD1, 5 bases. Trimming left V 1 base short and J 2 bases short, with 14 bases between. Germline V lookup: CDR1 SEHNR, CDR2 FQNEAQ (reference sequence). The CDR3 is 16 amino acids. The CDR3 reads CASSLDYAGMNYGYTF. As DNA, the CDR3 is TGTGCCAGCAGCTTAGATTACGCAGGGATGAACTATGGCTACACCTTC.

This clonotype was seen many times. This chain uses TRBV5-4 with TRBJ2-5, with 9 bases that match TRBD1. CDR3 length equals 18 residues. CDR1 is SGHNT, CDR2 YYREEE, per germline (reference sequence). Unmatched junction bases numbered 19, after V lost 6 bases and J lost 4 bases. The CDR3 is CASTWGTGLMVSLETQYF. For the CDR3, the DNA is TGTGCCAGCACCTGGGGGACAGGGTTGATGGTTAGCTTAGAGACCCAGTACTTC.

This chain joins TRBV5-1 and TRBJ2-7; D uncertain. Germline loops: CDR1 SGHRS, CDR2 YFSETQ. This CDR3 has 15 residues. V gave up 0 bases and J gave up 3 bases, with 13 bases separating them. In DNA form, the CDR3 reads TGCGCCAGCAGCTTGGCCCCGGGCCAGAGCTACGAGCAGTACTTC. Protein sequence: CASSLAPGQSYEQYF.

This clonotype was counted ten times or more. This rearrangement joins TRBV10-3 to TRBJ1-2; 10 nucleotides match TRBD1. The CDR3 runs 15 residues. V was clipped by 3 bases and J by 7 bases; unmatched bases: 8. CDR1 and CDR2 (germline): ENHRY, SYGVKD. CDR3 sequence: CAISEPGTGASGYTF. The CDR3 DNA reads as TGTGCCATCAGTGAACCCGGGACAGGGGCTTCTGGCTACACCTTC.

CDR3 nucleotides: TGTGCCAGCACCAGCGAGGGTACCCTGTTTTTT. This encodes CASTSEGTLFF. V and J are TRBV28 and TRBJ1-4; D is unclear. Germline CDR1 and CDR2: MDHEN and SYDVKM. CDR3 size: 11 residues. The V end was cut by 7 bases, the J end by 14 bases, with 14 bases between.

This clonotype was picked up a small number of times. V usage is TRBV20-1 and J usage is TRBJ2-5, with 7 bases that match TRBD1. Per the germline V gene, CDR1 is DFQATT and CDR2 is SNEGSKA (reference sequence). The V and J ends lost 1 base and 5 bases, in that order; junction bases with no gene match: 4. CDR3 length: 13 amino acids. The DNA of the CDR3 is TGCAGTGCTAGAGGAGGGGGCCCCGAGACCCAGTACTTC. It translates to CSARGGGPETQYF.

The rearrangement joins TRBV6-2 or TRBV6-3 to TRBJ2-7; tentatively, D is TRBD1 or TRBD2 (5 bases each). The CDR3 has 14 residues. Per germline, CDR1 MNHEY and CDR2 SVGEGT. V shed 6 bases and J shed 3 bases, with 15 bases lying between them. CDR3 protein: CASRRTGTIYEQYF. The DNA of the CDR3 is TGTGCCAGCAGGCGAACCGGGACCATCTACGAGCAGTACTTC.

Only a few counts were recorded for this clonotype. The rearrangement uses TRBV5-1 and TRBJ2-3; D call uncertain. CDR1 and CDR2 (germline): SGHRS, YFSETQ. CDR3 length equals 15 residues. Trimming removed 2 bases at V and 0 bases at J, with 10 bases between. CDR3 loop: CASSLASPSTDTQYF. Written as DNA, the CDR3 is TGCGCCAGCAGCTTAGCCAGCCCAAGCACAGATACGCAGTATTTT.

This clonotype was seen once. V and J are TRBV20-1 and TRBJ2-1; D may be TRBD1 (5 bases). The V gene's germline CDR1 is DFQATT and CDR2 SNEGSKA (reference sequence). CDR3 length: 16 residues. The germline V and J ends were trimmed by 1 base and 2 bases, with 15 bases remaining between them. CDR3 in amino acids: CSARVRAGITYNEQFF. DNA for the CDR3: TGCAGTGCTAGAGTAAGGGCAGGGATCACCTACAATGAGCAGTTCTTC.